This T cell receptor (beta chain) derives from a study of CD8+ T cells in alopecia areata. cDNA reverse transcribed from extracted RNA served as the sequencing template. Method: immunoSEQ multiplex PCR; TCRdb's copy keeps in-frame clones and lacks some. The table has some 210,000 clones, more than 45% seen once; the top ten hold 0.45%. This clone was seen more than once but under ten times. Germline-derived CDR1 and CDR2 are LNHDA and SQIVND (reference sequence). V dropped 9 bases and J dropped 2 bases, with 13 bases sitting between them. CDR3 size: 13 residues. The sequence derives from a human donor with alopecia areata. The sequenced sample was CD4+ T cells sorted from blood, obtained at week 0. The chain recombines TRBV19 with TRBJ1-2; weak D call: TRBD1 (6 bases). CDR3 amino acids: CASQGNPNYGYTF. The CDR3 bases are TGTGCCAGCCAGGGGAACCCGAACTATGGCTACACCTTC.